This section outlines one T cell receptor (beta chain) sequence together with its context. Its cognate antigen is unknown. The sample comes from a study of shared clonotypes between healthy human individuals. TCRdb keeps only in-frame clones here, not all; method: immunoSEQ multiplex PCR. The table shows 2 million to 2.5 million clones, with about nine tenths occurring only once. General study findings and limits: Rarefaction curves obtained for sorted subsets showed sequencing incomplete despite large depth.

None of the donors, who were healthy HIV-negative adults, had recently had acute infections or vaccinations. The V segment lost 4 bases and the J segment 0 bases; nucleotides outside the gene matches: 6. Germline V CDR1 and CDR2: SGHVS, FNYEAQ. This CDR3 is 17 amino acids long. The TCR sequence derives from a young man in good health. Some clones in this sample may be carry-over from other donors' samples. The J gene is TRBJ2-7, the V gene TRBV7-6; 13 bases map to TRBD2. The sample taken for sequencing was naive CD4+ T cells from PBMCs. The subset was: CD45RA+ positively selected. CDR3 amino acids: CASSSGLAGRLSYEQYF. CDR3 bases: TGTGCCAGCAGCTCGGGACTAGCGGGACGCCTCTCCTACGAGCAGTACTTC. The full variable domain, in which reference TRBV7-6 and TRBJ2-7 provide the parts outside the CDR3, is GAGVSQSPRYKVTKRGQDVALRCDPISGHVSLYWYRQALGQGPEFLTYFNYEAQQDKSGLPNDRFSAERPEGSISTLTIQRTEQRDSAMYRCASSSGLAGRLSYEQYFGPGTRLTVT.